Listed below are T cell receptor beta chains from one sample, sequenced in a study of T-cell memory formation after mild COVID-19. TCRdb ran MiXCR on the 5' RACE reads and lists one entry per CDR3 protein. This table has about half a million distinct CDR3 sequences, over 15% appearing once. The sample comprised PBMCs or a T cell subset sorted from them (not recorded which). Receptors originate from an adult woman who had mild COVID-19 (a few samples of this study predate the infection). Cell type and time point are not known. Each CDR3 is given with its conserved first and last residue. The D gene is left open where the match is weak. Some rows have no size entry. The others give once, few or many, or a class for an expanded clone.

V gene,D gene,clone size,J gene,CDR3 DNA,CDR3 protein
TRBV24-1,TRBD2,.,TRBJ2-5,TGTGCCACCTCTAGCGGGAGGGCCCGGAAGACCCAGTACTTC,CATSSGRARKTQYF
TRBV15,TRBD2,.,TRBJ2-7,TGTGCCACCAGCAGAGATCTCAGCGGGAGCGATCACGAGCAGTACTTC,CATSRDLSGSDHEQYF
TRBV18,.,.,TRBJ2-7,TGTGCCAGCTCACCACGGTCTCAGGAATCGTCCGAGCAGTACTTC,CASSPRSQESSEQYF
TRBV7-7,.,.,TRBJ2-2,TGTGCTAGCAGCTTAGTCCCGGGCACCCTGAACACCGGGGAGCTGTTTTTT,CASSLVPGTLNTGELFF
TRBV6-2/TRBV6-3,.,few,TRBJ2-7,TGTGCCAGCAGTTACTCGGCTTTTGGGCGGTACTCGGGGCAGTACTTC,CASSYSAFGRYSGQYF
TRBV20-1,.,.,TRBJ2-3,TGCAGTGCTATCAGGGAGCCCGACATTCTGACAGATACGCAGTATTTT,CSAIREPDILTDTQYF
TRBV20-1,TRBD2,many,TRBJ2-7,TGCAGTGCACCAGGGATAGCGGGACCCGCCGGGGAGCAGTACTTC,CSAPGIAGPAGEQYF
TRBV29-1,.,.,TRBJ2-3,TGCAGCGTTAGAGGGAAGGGGGATACGCAGTATTTT,CSVRGKGDTQYF
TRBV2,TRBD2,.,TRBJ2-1,TGTGCCAGCAGGACTAGCGGACCTTACAATGAGCAGTTCTTC,CASRTSGPYNEQFF
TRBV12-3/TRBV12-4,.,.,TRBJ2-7,TGTGCCAGCAGTAAAGGGGTGCTTTCTGGACAGTCAAATTACGAGCAGTACTTC,CASSKGVLSGQSNYEQYF
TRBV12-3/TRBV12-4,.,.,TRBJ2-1,TGTGCCAGCAGTTTGAGACTTAAGGCTAGTGGCTTCTTCGATGAGCAGTTCTTC,CASSLRLKASGFFDEQFF
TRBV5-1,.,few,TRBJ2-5,TGCGCCAGCAGTGGATTCCGGGACACTAAGTACCAAGAGACCCAGTACTTC,CASSGFRDTKYQETQYF
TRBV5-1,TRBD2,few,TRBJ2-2,TGCGCCAGCAGCAGCGGGACTAGCGGGAGACAAAAGGACGGGGAGCTGTTTTTT,CASSSGTSGRQKDGELFF
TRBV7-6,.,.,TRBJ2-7,TGTGCCAGCAGCTCCAGCAGAAAACCCAGCGAGCAGTACTTC,CASSSSRKPSEQYF
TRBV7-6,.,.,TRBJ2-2,TGTGCCAGCAGCTTAAACAAAGGGAACACCGGGGAGCTGTTTTTT,CASSLNKGNTGELFF
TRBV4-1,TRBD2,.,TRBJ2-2,TGCGCCAGCAGCCAACTAGCGGGGGGTGCCGGGGAGCTGTTTTTT,CASSQLAGGAGELFF
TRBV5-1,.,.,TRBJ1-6,TGCGCCAGCAGCCTTTGGGAGAATTCACCCCTCCACTTT,CASSLWENSPLHF
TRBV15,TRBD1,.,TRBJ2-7,TGTGCCACCAGCAGGGCGGACAGGGGGGGCTACGAGCAGTACTTC,CATSRADRGGYEQYF
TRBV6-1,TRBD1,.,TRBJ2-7,TGTGCCAGCAGTGAACGGCTAAGTCCGTCCGGGACAGGGCACCACGAGCAGTACTTC,CASSERLSPSGTGHHEQYF
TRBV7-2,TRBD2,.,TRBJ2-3,TGTGCCAGCAGCCTAGGACTAGCGGGAGTTTCGGCAGATACGCAGTATTTT,CASSLGLAGVSADTQYF
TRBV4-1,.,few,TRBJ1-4,TGCGCCAGCAGCCAAGGGAGGACTAATGAAAAACTGTTTTTT,CASSQGRTNEKLFF
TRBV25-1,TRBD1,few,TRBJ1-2,TGTGCCAGCAGAAGCGACAGGGCTCGTGGGGGCTACACCTTC,CASRSDRARGGYTF
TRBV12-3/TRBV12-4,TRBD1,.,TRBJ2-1,TGTGCCAGCAGTCCTCCGACAGGGGGCTACGGTGAGCAGTTCTTC,CASSPPTGGYGEQFF
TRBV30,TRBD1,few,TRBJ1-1,TGTGCCTGGAGACTACAGGGGGACGGTGAAGCTTTCTTT,CAWRLQGDGEAFF
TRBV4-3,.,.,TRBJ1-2,TGCGCCAGCAGCCAAGATGAGGAGCAGTTCCTACATGGCTACACCTTC,CASSQDEEQFLHGYTF
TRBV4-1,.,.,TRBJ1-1,TGCGCCAGCAGCCAGGGGATCGGATTAAACACTGAAGCTTTCTTT,CASSQGIGLNTEAFF
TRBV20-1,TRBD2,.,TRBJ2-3,TGCAGTGCTAGAGATCGGACTAGGAGCACAGATACGCAGTATTTT,CSARDRTRSTDTQYF
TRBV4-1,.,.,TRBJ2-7,TGCGCCAGCAGCCAAGAAAGCCGGGACGAGCAGTACTTC,CASSQESRDEQYF
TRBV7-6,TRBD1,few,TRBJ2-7,TGTGCCAGCAGCATGGGACAGGGGAGGAACGAGCAGTACTTC,CASSMGQGRNEQYF
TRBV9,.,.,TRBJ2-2,TGTGCCAGCAGCCCAACCACGAACACCGGGGAGCTGTTTTTT,CASSPTTNTGELFF
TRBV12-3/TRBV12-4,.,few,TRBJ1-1,TGTGCCAGCATTGTGGACGGGAACATGAACACTGAAGCTTTCTTT,CASIVDGNMNTEAFF
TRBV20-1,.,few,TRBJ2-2,TGCAGTGCTAGAGATAGCGGGAACACCGGGGAGCTGTTTTTT,CSARDSGNTGELFF
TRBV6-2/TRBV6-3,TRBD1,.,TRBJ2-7,TGTGCCAGCAGTTACCCCACGACAGGGCCCTATTCCTACGAGCAGTACTTC,CASSYPTTGPYSYEQYF
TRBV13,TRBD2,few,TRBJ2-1,TGTGCCAGCAGCTTAGTGTGGACTAGCGGGAGTAATGAGCAGTTCTTC,CASSLVWTSGSNEQFF
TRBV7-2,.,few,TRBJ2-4,TGTGCCAGCAGCCCAAGGCAACAGGGTGTGGCCATTCAGTACTTC,CASSPRQQGVAIQYF
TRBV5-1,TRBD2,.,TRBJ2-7,TGCGCCAGCAGCTTAGCGGGACTGAAGGAGCAGTACTTC,CASSLAGLKEQYF
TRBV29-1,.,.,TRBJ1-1,TGCAGCGCCAAACCCCGTGGGATGAACACTGAAGCTTTCTTT,CSAKPRGMNTEAFF
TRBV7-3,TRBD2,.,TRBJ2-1,TGTGCCAGCAGCACCTTAGCGGGAGGGCGGCATGAGCAGTTCTTC,CASSTLAGGRHEQFF
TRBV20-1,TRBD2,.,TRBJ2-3,TGCAGTGCTTCCGGGACTAGCGGGGGGGCGAGTACAGATACGCAGTATTTT,CSASGTSGGASTDTQYF
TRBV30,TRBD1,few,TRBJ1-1,TGTGCCGGAGACAGGGGGACATCCGAAGCTTTCTTT,CAGDRGTSEAFF
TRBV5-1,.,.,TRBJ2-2,TGCGCCAGCATCGCCGGGACGAACACCGGGGAGCTGTTTTTT,CASIAGTNTGELFF
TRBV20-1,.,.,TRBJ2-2,TGCAGTGCTCGTACCGGGAGAGGTGGCACCGGGGAGCTGTTTTTT,CSARTGRGGTGELFF
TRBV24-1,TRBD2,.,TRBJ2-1,TGTGCCACCAGTAGACGGGAGGGCTCCTACAATGAGCAGTTCTTC,CATSRREGSYNEQFF
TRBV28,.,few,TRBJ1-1,TGTGCCAGCGTTGGGGGCTGGGCTGAAGCTTTCTTT,CASVGGWAEAFF
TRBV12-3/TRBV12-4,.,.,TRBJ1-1,TGTGCCAGCAGTTTAAGTCCCCGGACTGAAGCTTTCTTT,CASSLSPRTEAFF